The source of this TCR beta chain is a study of T-cell memory formation after mild COVID-19. Study-level findings and limits: There was a balanced CD4/CD8 profile in clones contracting day 15 to 85, and later expanders leaned CD4+. There were some responding clones in pre-infection memory, which suggested that cross-reactive memory had joined. Mainly CM and EM harbored the contracting CD4+ clones; mainly EMRA harbored the CD8+ ones.

On this clonotype: The antigen is not known.

Per the germline V gene, CDR1 is LGHNA and CDR2 is YNFKEQ. Deletions cut 1 base from V and 0 bases from J, with 5 bases between. The CDR3 runs 14 residues. TCRdb called the 5' RACE reads again in MiXCR, with one record for every CDR3 protein. The sample contains some 350,000 distinct CDR3 sequences, about 16% of which appear only once. Sample: PBMCs or a T cell subset sorted from them (not recorded which). The TCR comes from a man between 18 and 35 years old who had mild COVID-19 (a few samples of this study predate the infection). Cell type and time point are not known. J is TRBJ2-3 and V is TRBV4-2; D not certain. CDR3 region: CASSQVGSTDTQYF. The CDR3 nucleotides read TGTGCCAGCAGCCAAGTAGGAAGCACAGATACGCAGTATTTT.